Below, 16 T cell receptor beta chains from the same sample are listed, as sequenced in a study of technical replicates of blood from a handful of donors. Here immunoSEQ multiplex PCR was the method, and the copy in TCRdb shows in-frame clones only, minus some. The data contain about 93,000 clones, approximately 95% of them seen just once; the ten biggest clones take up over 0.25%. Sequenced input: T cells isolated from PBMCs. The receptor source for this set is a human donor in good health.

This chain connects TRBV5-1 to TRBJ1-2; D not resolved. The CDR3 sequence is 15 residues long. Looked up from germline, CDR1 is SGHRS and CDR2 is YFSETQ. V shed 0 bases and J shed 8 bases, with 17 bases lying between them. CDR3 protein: CASSLDEGDLGGYTF. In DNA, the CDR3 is TGCGCCAGCAGCTTGGACGAGGGAGATTTAGGGGGCTACACCTTC.

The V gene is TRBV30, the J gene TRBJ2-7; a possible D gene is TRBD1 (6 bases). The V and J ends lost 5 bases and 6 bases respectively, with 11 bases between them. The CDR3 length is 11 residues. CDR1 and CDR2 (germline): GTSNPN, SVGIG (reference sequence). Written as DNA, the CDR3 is TGTGCCTGGGGAGAGGGGGTCGAGCAGTACTTC. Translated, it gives CAWGEGVEQYF.

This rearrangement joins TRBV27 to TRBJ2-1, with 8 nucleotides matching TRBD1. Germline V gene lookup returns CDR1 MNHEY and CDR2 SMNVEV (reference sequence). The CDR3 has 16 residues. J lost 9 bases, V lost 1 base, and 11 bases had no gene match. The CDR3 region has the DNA TGTGCCAGCAGTTTATTTTTCGGACAGGGACAATCTGAGCAGTTCTTC. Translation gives CASSLFFGQGQSEQFF.

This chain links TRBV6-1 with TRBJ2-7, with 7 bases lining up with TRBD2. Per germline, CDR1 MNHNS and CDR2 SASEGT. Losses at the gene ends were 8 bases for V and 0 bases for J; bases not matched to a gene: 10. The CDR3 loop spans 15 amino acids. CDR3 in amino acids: CASDRVREGSYEQYF. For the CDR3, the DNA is TGTGCCAGCGATCGAGTCAGGGAGGGCTCCTACGAGCAGTACTTC.

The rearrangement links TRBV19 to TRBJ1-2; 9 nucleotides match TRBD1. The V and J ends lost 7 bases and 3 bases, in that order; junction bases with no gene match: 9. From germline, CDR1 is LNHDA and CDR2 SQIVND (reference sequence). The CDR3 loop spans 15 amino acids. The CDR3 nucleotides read TGTGCCAGTACCATAGGGACAGGGTCATACTATGGCTACACCTTC. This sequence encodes CASTIGTGSYYGYTF. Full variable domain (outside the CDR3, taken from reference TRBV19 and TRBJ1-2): DGGITQSPKYLFRKEGQNVTLSCEQNLNHDAMYWYRQDPGQGLRLIYYSQIVNDFQKGDIAEGYSVSREKKESFPLTVTSAQKNPTAFYLCASTIGTGSYYGYTFGSGTRLTVV.

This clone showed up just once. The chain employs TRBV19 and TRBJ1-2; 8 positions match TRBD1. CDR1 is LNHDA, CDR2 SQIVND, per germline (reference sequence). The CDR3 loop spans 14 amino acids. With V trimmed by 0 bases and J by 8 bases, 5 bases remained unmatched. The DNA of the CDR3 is TGTGCCAGTAGTATAGACGCAGGGGGCGCAGGCTACACCTTC. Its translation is CASSIDAGGAGYTF.

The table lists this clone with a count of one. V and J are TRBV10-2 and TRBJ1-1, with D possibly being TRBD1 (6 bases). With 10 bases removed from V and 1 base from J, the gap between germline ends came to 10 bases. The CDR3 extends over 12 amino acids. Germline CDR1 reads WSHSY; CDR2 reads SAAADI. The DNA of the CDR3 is TGCGCCACCGGACAGCCGAACACTGAAGCTTTCTTT. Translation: CATGQPNTEAFF.

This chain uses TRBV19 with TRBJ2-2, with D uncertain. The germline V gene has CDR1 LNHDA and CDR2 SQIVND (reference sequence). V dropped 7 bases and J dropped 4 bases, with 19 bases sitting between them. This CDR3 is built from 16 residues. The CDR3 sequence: CASTPLAAVGTGELFF. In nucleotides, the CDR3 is TGTGCCAGTACCCCCCTGGCGGCGGTAGGCACCGGGGAGCTGTTTTTT.

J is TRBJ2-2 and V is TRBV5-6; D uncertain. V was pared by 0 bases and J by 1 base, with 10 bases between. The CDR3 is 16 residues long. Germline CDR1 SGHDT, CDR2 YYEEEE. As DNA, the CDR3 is TGTGCCAGCAGCTTGGTAATTTCGGGGAACACCGGGGAGCTGTTTTTT. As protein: CASSLVISGNTGELFF.

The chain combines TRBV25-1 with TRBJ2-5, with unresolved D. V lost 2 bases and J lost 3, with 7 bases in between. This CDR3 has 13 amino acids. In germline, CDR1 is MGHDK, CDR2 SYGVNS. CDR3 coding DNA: TGTGCCAGCAGTGAACTCAGAAAAGAGACCCAGTACTTC. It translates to CASSELRKETQYF.

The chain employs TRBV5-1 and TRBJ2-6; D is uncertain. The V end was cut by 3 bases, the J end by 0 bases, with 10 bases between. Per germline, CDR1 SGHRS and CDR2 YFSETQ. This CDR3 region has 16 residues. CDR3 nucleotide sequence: TGCGCCAGCAGCTCAACTCTGAGCTCTGGGGCCAACGTCCTGACTTTC. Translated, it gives CASSSTLSSGANVLTF.

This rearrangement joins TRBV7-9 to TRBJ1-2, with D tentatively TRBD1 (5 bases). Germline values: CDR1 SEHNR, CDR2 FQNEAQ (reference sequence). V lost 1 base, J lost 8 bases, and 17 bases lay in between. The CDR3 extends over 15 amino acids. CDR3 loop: CASSLVRRPPGGYTF. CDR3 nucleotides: TGTGCCAGCAGCTTAGTTCGTCGGCCCCCAGGGGGCTACACCTTC.

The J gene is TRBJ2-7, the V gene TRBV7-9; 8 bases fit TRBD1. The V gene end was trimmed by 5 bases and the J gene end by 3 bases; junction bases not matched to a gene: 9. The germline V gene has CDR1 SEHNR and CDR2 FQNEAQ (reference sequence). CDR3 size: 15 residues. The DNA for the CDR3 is TGTGCCAGCAGCCAAATTCGGACAGGGAACTACGAGCAGTACTTC. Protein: CASSQIRTGNYEQYF.

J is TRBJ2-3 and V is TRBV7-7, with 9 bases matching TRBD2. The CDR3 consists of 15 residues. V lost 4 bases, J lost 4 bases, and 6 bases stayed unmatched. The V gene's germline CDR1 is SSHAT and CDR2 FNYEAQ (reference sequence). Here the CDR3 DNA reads TGTGCCAGCAGCTCCGCGGGAGGGCCATCAGATACGCAGTATTTT. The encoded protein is CASSSAGGPSDTQYF. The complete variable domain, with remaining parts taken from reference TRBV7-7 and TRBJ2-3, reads GAGVSQSPRYKVTKRGQDVTLRCDPISSHATLYWYQQALGQGPEFLTYFNYEAQPDKSGLPSDRFSAERPEGSISTLTIQRTEQRDSAMYRCASSSAGGPSDTQYFGPGTRLTVL.

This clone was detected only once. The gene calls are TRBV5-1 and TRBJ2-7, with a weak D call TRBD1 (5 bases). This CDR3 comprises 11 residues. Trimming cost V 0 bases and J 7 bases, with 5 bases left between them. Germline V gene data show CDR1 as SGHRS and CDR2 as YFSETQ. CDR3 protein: CASSLEGEQYF. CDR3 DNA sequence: TGCGCCAGCAGCTTGGAGGGGGAGCAGTACTTC.

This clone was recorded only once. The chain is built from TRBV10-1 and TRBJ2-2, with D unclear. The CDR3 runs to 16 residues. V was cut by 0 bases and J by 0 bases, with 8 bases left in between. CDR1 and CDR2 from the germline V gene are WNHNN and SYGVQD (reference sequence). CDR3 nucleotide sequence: TGCGCCAGCAGTGAGTCCCTGCGTTCGAACACCGGGGAGCTGTTTTTT. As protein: CASSESLRSNTGELFF.